The rows below give T cell receptor beta chains drawn from one sample of a study of blood T cell repertoires in COVID-19. Produced via immunoSEQ multiplex PCR; TCRdb's table is partial and in-frame only. The table records about 430,000 clones, 70% to 90% of them present only once. Sequencing was done on a sample of PBMCs or T cells enriched from blood (not recorded which). The receptors originated from a woman younger than 30 who had been exposed to COVID-19. Both conserved end residues are part of each CDR3. The D gene is left open where the match is weak. Clone sizes are given selectively: once, few, many, or a class where the clone is expanded.

v_gene	j_gene	abundance	d_gene	CDR3aa	CDR3nt
TRBV5-4	TRBJ1-2	many	-	CASSLRRDYGYTF	TGTGCCAGCAGCTTGCGCAGGGACTATGGCTACACCTTC
TRBV18	TRBJ2-2	-	TRBD1	CASSPRQGDTGELFF	TGTGCCAGCTCACCACGGCAGGGGGACACCGGGGAGCTGTTTTTT
TRBV28	TRBJ1-6	-	-	CASSFPGQNNSPLHF	TGTGCCAGCAGTTTCCCAGGACAGAATAATTCACCCCTCCACTTT
TRBV28	TRBJ2-1	-	TRBD2	CASSSAGGYSSYNEQFF	TGTGCCAGCAGTTCTGCGGGGGGGTATAGCTCCTACAATGAGCAGTTCTTC
TRBV6-5	TRBJ2-1	-	TRBD2	CASSYSSSGGNNEQFF	TGTGCCAGCAGTTACTCGAGCAGCGGGGGAAACAATGAGCAGTTCTTC
TRBV7-9	TRBJ2-7	-	-	CASSPGYEQYF	TGTGCCAGCAGCCCCGGGTACGAGCAGTACTTC
TRBV28	TRBJ1-2	-	TRBD1	CASSSQPGQGYGYTF	TGTGCCAGCAGTTCTCAGCCGGGACAGGGGTATGGCTACACCTTC
TRBV6-5	TRBJ1-6	-	-	CASSFSGGNSPLHF	TGTGCCAGCAGTTTTTCGGGCGGGAATTCACCCCTCCACTTT
TRBV3-1/TRBV3-2	TRBJ1-6	-	TRBD1	CASSPGTVNSPLHF	TGTGCCAGCAGCCCCGGGACAGTGAATTCACCCCTCCACTTT
TRBV27	TRBJ2-7	-	TRBD2	CASSSDAVGLAGSYEQYF	TGTGCCAGCAGTTCCGACGCCGTGGGACTAGCGGGATCCTACGAGCAGTACTTC
TRBV10-1	TRBJ2-7	-	-	CASSDVGYEQYF	TGCGCCAGCAGTGATGTCGGCTACGAGCAGTACTTC
TRBV28	TRBJ1-4	-	-	CASNGHHEKLFF	TGTGCCAGCAATGGCCATCATGAAAAACTGTTTTTT
TRBV6-5	TRBJ2-7	-	TRBD1	CASSSGQDVAYEQYF	TGTGCCAGCAGTTCCGGACAGGACGTGGCTTACGAGCAGTACTTC
TRBV5-5	TRBJ1-1	-	-	CASSLWSGTEAFF	TGTGCCAGCAGCTTATGGTCCGGGACTGAAGCTTTCTTT
TRBV19	TRBJ2-7	-	TRBD1	CASSIGQGGYEQYF	TGTGCCAGTAGTATAGGACAGGGGGGCTACGAGCAGTACTTC
TRBV6-4	TRBJ2-1	-	TRBD2	CASSPGGADYNEQFF	TGTGCCAGCAGTCCCGGGGGGGCCGACTACAATGAGCAGTTCTTC
TRBV27	TRBJ2-1	-	-	CASSFPGPPKGGEQFF	TGTGCCAGCAGTTTCCCGGGACCCCCGAAAGGAGGGGAGCAGTTCTTC
TRBV16	TRBJ2-6	-	TRBD1	CASSLWTGGGSGANVLTF	TGTGCCAGCAGCCTTTGGACAGGGGGAGGTTCTGGGGCCAACGTCCTGACTTTC
TRBV28	TRBJ2-1	once	TRBD2	CASSLVGEGNEQFF	TGTGCCAGCAGTTTAGTCGGGGAGGGAAATGAGCAGTTCTTC
TRBV18	TRBJ2-2	-	-	CASLGQNTGELFF	TGTGCCAGCCTCGGACAGAACACCGGGGAGCTGTTTTTT
TRBV15	TRBJ2-3	-	TRBD2	CATSGEYLAGGTSTDTQYF	TGTGCCACCAGCGGCGAGTATCTAGCGGGGGGGACTAGCACAGATACGCAGTATTTT
TRBV18	TRBJ1-1	-	TRBD1	CATNTGTGNTEAFF	TGTGCCACAAATACCGGGACAGGGAACACTGAAGCTTTCTTT
TRBV3-1/TRBV3-2	TRBJ2-1	once	-	CASSQGGFNEQFF	TGTGCCAGCAGCCAAGGCGGTTTCAATGAGCAGTTCTTC
TRBV9	TRBJ2-5	once	-	CASSVATSLGQETQYF	TGTGCCAGCAGCGTAGCTACTTCGCTAGGACAAGAGACCCAGTACTTC
TRBV28	TRBJ2-1	once	TRBD2	CASSSLAGTSGSSSQFF	TGTGCCAGCAGTTCTTTGGCCGGGACTAGCGGGAGTTCATCGCAGTTCTTC
TRBV28	TRBJ2-3	-	-	CASSPRAVRGTDTQYF	TGTGCCAGCAGTCCGAGGGCAGTTAGGGGGACAGATACGCAGTATTTT
TRBV3-1/TRBV3-2	TRBJ2-7	-	TRBD2	CASSPYGTSGSEQYF	TGTGCCAGCAGCCCATACGGGACTAGCGGAAGCGAGCAGTACTTC
TRBV7-2	TRBJ2-7	-	-	CASSLVGQPSSYEQYF	TGTGCCAGCAGCTTAGTCGGACAACCTAGCTCCTACGAGCAGTACTTC
TRBV12-5	TRBJ2-1	-	TRBD2	CASGLELAGTDEQFF	TGTGCTAGTGGTTTGGAACTAGCGGGAACAGATGAGCAGTTCTTC
TRBV3-1/TRBV3-2	TRBJ2-7	-	-	CASSRPAEGYYEQYF	TGTGCCAGCAGCCGCCCAGCGGAGGGGTACTACGAGCAGTACTTC
TRBV9	TRBJ1-1	-	-	CASSVGPRENTEAFF	TGTGCCAGCAGCGTAGGCCCCAGGGAGAACACTGAAGCTTTCTTT
TRBV7-8	TRBJ2-5	-	TRBD1	CASSFRQGQETQYF	TGTGCCAGCAGCTTCCGACAGGGGCAAGAGACCCAGTACTTC
TRBV19	TRBJ1-1	-	-	CASSIARSMNTEAFF	TGTGCCAGTAGTATTGCGAGGTCCATGAACACTGAAGCTTTCTTT
TRBV27	TRBJ2-7	-	-	CASSLFWGGSYEQYF	TGTGCCAGCAGTTTATTTTGGGGGGGCAGTTACGAGCAGTACTTC
TRBV28	TRBJ1-5	-	-	CASSLEIYSNQPQHF	TGTGCCAGCAGTTTGGAGATATATAGCAATCAGCCCCAGCATTTT
TRBV3-1/TRBV3-2	TRBJ2-2	-	TRBD1	CASSQEGGTGGSGELFF	TGTGCCAGCAGCCAAGAGGGGGGTACAGGGGGCTCCGGGGAGCTGTTTTTT
TRBV13	TRBJ2-3	once	TRBD2	CASSLSGGPRTDTQYF	TGTGCCAGCAGCTTATCGGGGGGACCCCGCACAGATACGCAGTATTTT
TRBV19	TRBJ2-1	-	TRBD2	CASSALIETSGGYEQFF	TGTGCCAGTAGTGCCCTCATAGAGACTAGCGGGGGGTATGAGCAGTTCTTC
TRBV29-1	TRBJ1-5	-	-	CSVGARGQPQHF	TGCAGCGTTGGCGCCAGGGGTCAACCCCAGCATTTT
TRBV27	TRBJ2-1	-	TRBD2	CASSSRGTYNEQFF	TGTGCCAGCAGTTCGCGGGGGACCTACAATGAGCAGTTCTTC
TRBV16	TRBJ1-1	-	TRBD1	CASTGQGQGNTEAFF	TGTGCCAGCACAGGACAGGGACAGGGGAACACTGAAGCTTTCTTT
TRBV7-3	TRBJ1-1	once	-	CASSLRAGSTEAFF	TGTGCCAGCAGCTTAAGGGCGGGGTCCACTGAAGCTTTCTTT
TRBV11-2	TRBJ1-2	-	TRBD1	CASSSSPGTGLVHGYTF	TGTGCCAGCAGCTCAAGCCCGGGGACAGGGTTGGTCCATGGCTACACCTTC
TRBV5-7	TRBJ2-2	-	TRBD1	CASPGQGIKSTGELFF	TGTGCCAGCCCGGGACAGGGGATTAAATCCACCGGGGAGCTGTTTTTT
TRBV9	TRBJ1-4	once	TRBD1	CASSEPGQDEKLFF	TGTGCCAGCAGCGAGCCGGGACAGGATGAAAAACTGTTTTTT
TRBV4-1	TRBJ2-7	-	-	CASSRGPTNNEQYF	TGCGCCAGCAGCCGGGGGCCCACTAATAACGAGCAGTACTTC
TRBV7-2	TRBJ2-7	-	-	CASGLRQSSYEQYF	TGTGCCAGCGGTCTTCGACAGAGCTCCTACGAGCAGTACTTC
TRBV14	TRBJ2-5	-	TRBD2	CASSQAGTSVTETQYF	TGTGCCAGCAGCCAGGCCGGGACTAGCGTAACAGAGACCCAGTACTTC
TRBV19	TRBJ2-3	-	-	CASSKGRGSTDTQYF	TGTGCCAGTAGCAAAGGCCGGGGGAGCACAGATACGCAGTATTTT
TRBV23-1	TRBJ2-7	-	-	CASSRKAYGDYEQYF	TGCGCCAGCAGTCGAAAAGCCTACGGAGACTACGAGCAGTACTTC
TRBV7-9	TRBJ1-2	-	TRBD1	CASSLAGQGAIYGYTF	TGTGCCAGCAGCTTAGCTGGGCAGGGGGCGATCTATGGCTACACCTTC